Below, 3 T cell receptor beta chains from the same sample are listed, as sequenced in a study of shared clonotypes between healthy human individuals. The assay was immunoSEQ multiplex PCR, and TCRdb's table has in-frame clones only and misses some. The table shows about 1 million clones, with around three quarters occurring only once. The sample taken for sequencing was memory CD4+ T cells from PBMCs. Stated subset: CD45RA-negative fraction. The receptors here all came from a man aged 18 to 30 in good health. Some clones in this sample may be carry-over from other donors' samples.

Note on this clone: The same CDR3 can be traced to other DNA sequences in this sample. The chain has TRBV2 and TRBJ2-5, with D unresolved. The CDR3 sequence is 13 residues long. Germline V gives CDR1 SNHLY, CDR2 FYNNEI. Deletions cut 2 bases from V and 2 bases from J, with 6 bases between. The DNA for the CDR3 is TGTGCCAGCAGTGAATGGGGACAAGAGACCCAGTACTTC. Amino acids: CASSEWGQETQYF.

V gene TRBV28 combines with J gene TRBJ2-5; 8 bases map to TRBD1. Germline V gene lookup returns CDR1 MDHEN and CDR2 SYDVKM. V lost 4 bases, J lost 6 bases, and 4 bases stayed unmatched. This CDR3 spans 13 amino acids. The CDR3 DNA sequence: TGTGCCAGCAGTTCGGGGACAGGTCAGACCCAGTACTTC. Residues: CASSSGTGQTQYF. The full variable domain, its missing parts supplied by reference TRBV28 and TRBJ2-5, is DVKVTQSSRYLVKRTGEKVFLECVQDMDHENMFWYRQDPGLGLRLIYFSYDVKMKEKGDIPEGYSVSREKKERFSLILESASTNQTSMYLCASSSGTGQTQYFGPGTRLLVL.

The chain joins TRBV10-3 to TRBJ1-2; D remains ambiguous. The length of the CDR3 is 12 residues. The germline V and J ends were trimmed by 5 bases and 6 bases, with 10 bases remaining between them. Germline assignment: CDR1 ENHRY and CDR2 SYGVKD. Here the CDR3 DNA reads TGTGCCATCAGTCTGGGTTCGGATGGCTACACCTTC. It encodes CAISLGSDGYTF.